This entry lists 29 T cell receptor beta chains sequenced from one sample in a study of T cells in Graves' hyperthyroidism and ophthalmopathy (dated by TCRdb to between 2018 and 2021). Library preparation used multiplex PCR. The sample was run on an Illumina HiSeq 2000. TCR beta CDR3 regions were amplified from RNA transcripts. For the first round of RT-PCR on the TCR CDR3, the HTBI primer set was used together with the Qiagen OneStep RT-PCR kit. The raw public data were reprocessed by TCRdb itself: fastp quality trimming at Q25, MiXCR clonotype calling, in-frame beta chains only. Every distinct CDR3 protein forms one entry, paired with its most common genes and DNA. In this sample the table shows more than 250,000 distinct CDR3 sequences, 15% of which occur a single time. The ten largest clones add up to 30% of the sample. Material: blood. The receptors originated from a woman between 45 and 60 years old with Graves' hyperthyroidism that later progressed to Graves' ophthalmopathy.

This clonotype was counted a few times. V usage is TRBV7-9 and J usage is TRBJ2-5; the match to TRBD2 covers 9 bases. The ends lost 5 bases at V and 4 bases at J; junction bases unmatched: 14. Germline CDR1 SEHNR, CDR2 FQNEAQ (reference sequence). This CDR3 comprises 17 residues. CDR3 region: CASSRPTGLASPETQYF. In DNA, the CDR3 is TGTGCCAGCAGCCGTCCGACCGGACTAGCGTCCCCAGAGACCCAGTACTTC.

This clonotype has just a few counts. CDR3 bases: TGCGCCAGCAGCCAACCCACGGGAGGGGCCCGTGGCTACACCTTC. This codes for CASSQPTGGARGYTF. The V call is TRBV4-1, the J call TRBJ1-2, with D possibly matching TRBD1 (5 bases). The CDR3 is 15 amino acids. Trimming removed 2 bases at V and 7 bases at J, with 17 bases between. Germline V gene sequence: CDR1 MGHRA, CDR2 YSYEKL.

This clonotype was recorded many times. The chain carries TRBV7-2 and TRBJ2-3, with a possible D match to TRBD2 (5 bases). CDR1 is SGHTA, CDR2 FQGNSA, per germline. Trimming pared 0 bases from V and 1 base from J, leaving 11 bases between. CDR3 length: 16 residues. The CDR3: CASSLALFSGTDTQYF. The CDR3 DNA sequence: TGTGCCAGCAGCTTAGCTCTGTTTAGCGGCACAGATACGCAGTATTTT.

This clonotype was detected a few times. CDR3 in amino acids: CASSLGAGDVYEQFF. CDR3 nucleotides: TGTGCCAGCAGTTTAGGAGCGGGAGACGTATATGAGCAGTTCTTC. This sequence joins TRBV27 and TRBJ2-1; 8 positions match TRBD2. The CDR3 spans 15 residues. The germline CDR1 and CDR2 sequences are MNHEY and SMNVEV (reference sequence). V was pared by 2 bases and J by 8 bases, with 8 bases of the junction left unmatched.

This clonotype has at least ten counts. V gene TRBV28 combines with J gene TRBJ2-3; 9 bases agree with TRBD2. Germline V gene sequence: CDR1 MDHEN, CDR2 SYDVKM. Germline trimming cut 5 bases from V and 1 base from J; bases unmatched to any gene: 4. This CDR3 is built from 15 residues. Written as DNA, the CDR3 is TGTGCCAGCAGTGTTCGGACTAGCGGCACAGATACGCAGTATTTT. Its protein product is CASSVRTSGTDTQYF.

This clonotype was counted ten times or more. This chain connects TRBV20-1 to TRBJ2-5; unclear D gene. V lost 5 bases to trimming and J lost 4 bases, with 8 bases between them. CDR1 and CDR2 (germline): DFQATT, SNEGSKA (reference sequence). This CDR3 has 11 residues. CDR3 residues: CSADLRETQYF. CDR3 bases: TGCAGTGCTGACCTACGAGAGACCCAGTACTTC.

This clonotype was seen many times. The chain combines TRBV20-1 with TRBJ1-1, with TRBD1 as a possible D gene (6 bases). This CDR3 spans 13 amino acids. CDR1 and CDR2 from the germline V gene are DFQATT and SNEGSKA (reference sequence). V was trimmed by 5 bases and J by 0 bases, leaving 10 bases between them. DNA for the CDR3: TGCAGTGCTCTCCAGGGGATGAACACTGAAGCTTTCTTT. It codes for CSALQGMNTEAFF.

This clonotype was seen more than once but under ten times. This chain uses TRBV7-7 with TRBJ2-7; possibly TRBD1 for D (7 bases). Germline lookup yields CDR1 SSHAT and CDR2 FNYEAQ (reference sequence). The CDR3 is 16 residues long. DNA of the CDR3: TGTGCTAGCCAGCCCCTCCAGGGGGGCAGGAGGTACGAGCAGTACTTC. Protein sequence: CASQPLQGGRRYEQYF. Complete variable domain (other parts from reference TRBV7-7 and TRBJ2-7): GAGVSQSPRYKVTKRGQDVTLRCDPISSHATLYWYQQALGQGPEFLTYFNYEAQPDKSGLPSDRFSAERPEGSISTLTIQRTEQRDSAMYRCASQPLQGGRRYEQYFGPGTRLTVT.

The CDR3, as DNA: TGTGAAACGCACGAGGATAACTACAATGAGCAGTTCTTC. Amino acids: CETHEDNYNEQFF. The gene calls are TRBV2 and TRBJ2-1; D uncertain. Germline V gene sequence: CDR1 SNHLY, CDR2 FYNNEI. This CDR3 has 13 residues.

This clonotype has a single count. J is TRBJ2-1 and V is TRBV16; D might be TRBD2 (6 bases). CDR3 size: 14 residues. CDR1 is KGHSY and CDR2 is FQNENV in the germline V gene. Trimming removed 0 bases at V and 8 bases at J, with 11 bases between. CDR3 coding DNA: TGTGCCAGCAGCCAATCTTCCGGGAGCTATGAGCAGTTCTTC. This translates into CASSQSSGSYEQFF.

This clonotype was observed a handful of times. The gene calls are TRBV5-1 and TRBJ1-2, with D perhaps TRBD1 (5 bases). Per the germline V gene, CDR1 is SGHRS and CDR2 is YFSETQ. V shed 0 bases and J shed 2 bases, with 14 bases lying between them. CDR3 length: 16 amino acids. CDR3 region: CASSLVGAGPNYGYTF. The CDR3 coding sequence is TGCGCCAGCAGCTTGGTCGGGGCAGGACCCAACTATGGCTACACCTTC.

The sample holds many counts of this clonotype. The chain couples TRBV27 to TRBJ2-7, with a weak D call TRBD2 (6 bases). The CDR3 is 19 amino acids. CDR1 MNHEY and CDR2 SMNVEV come from the germline V gene (reference sequence). The V and J ends lost 4 bases and 0 bases respectively, with 25 bases between them. DNA for the CDR3: TGTGCCAGCAGTTCCTCCGGGAGAAGCGGAGTCCTTAGCTCCTACGAGCAGTACTTC. Its translation: CASSSSGRSGVLSSYEQYF.

This clonotype has only a few counts. The chain uses TRBV6-1 and TRBJ1-1, with 9 positions matching TRBD1. V was pared by 6 bases and J by 6 bases, with 5 bases of the junction left unmatched. The CDR3 has 13 amino acids. Germline V gene sequence: CDR1 MNHNS, CDR2 SASEGT. The CDR3 DNA reads TGTGCCAGCAGATACAGGGGGCTGGCTGAAGCTTTCTTT. Translating it yields CASRYRGLAEAFF.

The sample holds one count of this clonotype. Just one base apart from a much larger clone, this may be a read error. The chain joins TRBV27 to TRBJ2-2; TRBD1 is a possible D gene (6 bases). This CDR3 is built from 17 residues. V lost 5 bases and J lost 0, with 16 bases in between. CDR1 MNHEY and CDR2 SMNVEV come from the germline V gene (reference sequence). Here the CDR3 DNA reads TGTGCCAGCAGTGATTTTAGGAAGGGGGCGAACACCGGGGAGCTGTTTTTT. As protein: CASSDFRKGANTGELFF.

The sample holds one count of this clonotype. Given a much more abundant clone one base away, this may be a read error. V and J are TRBV7-9 and TRBJ2-1; TRBD2 matches at 9 bases. Germline V gene lookup returns CDR1 SEHNR and CDR2 FQNEAQ (reference sequence). The CDR3 spans 13 residues. The CDR3 is CASSATSGFEQLF. Written as DNA, the CDR3 is TGTGCCAGCAGCGCGACTAGCGGCTTTGAGCAGCTCTTC.

This clonotype was seen ten or more times. The chain is built from TRBV5-1 and TRBJ2-1; TRBD2 matches 11 bases. The CDR3 is made up of 15 amino acids. Germline CDR1 SGHRS, CDR2 YFSETQ. J lost 7 bases, V lost 4 bases, and 7 bases had no gene match. In DNA form, the CDR3 reads TGCGCCAGCAGCGAACTAGCGGGAGTCAGAAATGAGCAGTTCTTC. Translated: CASSELAGVRNEQFF.

This clonotype was detected many times. The chain has TRBV3-1 and TRBJ1-5, with a weak D call TRBD1 (5 bases). CDR3 length equals 14 residues. Per the germline V gene, CDR1 is LGHDT and CDR2 is YNNKEL (reference sequence). Trimming removed 4 bases from V and 2 bases from J, with 9 bases in between. For the CDR3, the DNA is TGTGCCAGCAGCCCCCAAGGGGGCAATCAGCCCCAGCATTTT. Translated: CASSPQGGNQPQHF.

The gene calls are TRBV5-1 and TRBJ2-1, with 13 nucleotides matching TRBD2. Unmatched junction bases numbered 8, after V lost 0 bases and J lost 5 bases. This CDR3 has 18 residues. CDR1 and CDR2 (germline): SGHRS, YFSETQ. CDR3 residues: CASSLALAGGPPHNEQFF. CDR3 DNA sequence: TGCGCCAGCAGCTTGGCACTAGCGGGAGGGCCGCCACACAATGAGCAGTTCTTC.

Ten or more counts support this clonotype. The V call is TRBV28, the J call TRBJ2-2; D uncertain. V lost 6 bases and J 6 bases, leaving 11 bases between the germline ends. This CDR3 is built from 13 residues. CDR1 is MDHEN, CDR2 SYDVKM, per germline. CDR3 loop: CASRENGAGELFF. Written as DNA, the CDR3 is TGTGCCAGCAGAGAAAATGGGGCCGGGGAGCTGTTTTTT.

This clonotype was detected many times. The V and J genes are TRBV2 and TRBJ2-7; D might be TRBD1 (5 bases). The length of the CDR3 is 17 residues. Trimming cost V 4 bases and J 1 base, with 20 bases left between them. In germline, CDR1 is SNHLY, CDR2 FYNNEI. The DNA for the CDR3 is TGTGCCAGCAGTGTCCCCAGGGTCGAATGGTCATCCTACGAGCAGTACTTC. It translates to CASSVPRVEWSSYEQYF.

This chain links TRBV5-1 with TRBJ1-2, with TRBD1 matching over 7 bases. The germline V gene has CDR1 SGHRS and CDR2 YFSETQ. The CDR3 spans 14 residues. The V gene end was trimmed by 0 bases and the J gene end by 7 bases; junction bases not matched to a gene: 6. The CDR3 region is CASSLADRVGGYTF. The DNA of the CDR3 is TGCGCCAGCAGCTTGGCCGACAGGGTTGGTGGCTACACCTTC.

This clonotype was counted only a few times. This clone may be a read error of a much larger clone one base away. V usage is TRBV14 and J usage is TRBJ1-1; D is unclear. CDR1 is SGHDN and CDR2 is FVKESK in the germline V gene. V lost 4 bases and J 6 bases, leaving 6 bases between the germline ends. The CDR3 has 11 residues. CDR3 residues: CASSRAPEAFF. The CDR3 nucleotides are TGTGCCAGCAGCCGAGCCCCTGAAGCTTTCTTT.

This rearrangement joins TRBV7-9 to TRBJ2-7, with D maybe TRBD2 (6 bases). The CDR3 contains 14 residues. Germline V lookup: CDR1 SEHNR, CDR2 FQNEAQ (reference sequence). V was cut by 4 bases and J by 8 bases, with 18 bases left in between. The CDR3 protein is CASSSGGFPNKQYF. CDR3 DNA: TGTGCCAGCAGCTCCGGGGGTTTCCCAAATAAGCAGTACTTC.

This clonotype was seen only a few times. The chain carries TRBV9 and TRBJ2-1; possible D gene TRBD2, 6 bases. V lost 4 bases and J lost 3, with 17 bases in between. Germline-derived CDR1 and CDR2 are SGDLS and YYNGEE. This CDR3 is built from 16 residues. The CDR3 nucleotides are TGTGCCAGCAGCCCAACCGGACTATCTAGCTACAATGAGCAGTTCTTC. Amino acid sequence: CASSPTGLSSYNEQFF.

CDR3 nucleotides: TGCAGTGCTAAAGATCCAACTAATGAAAAACTGTTTTTT. As protein: CSAKDPTNEKLFF. The chain employs TRBV20-1 and TRBJ1-4; D remains unclear. Germline assignment: CDR1 DFQATT and CDR2 SNEGSKA (reference sequence). V lost 4 bases and J 0 bases, leaving 6 bases between the germline ends. The CDR3 is made up of 13 amino acids.

This rearrangement joins TRBV18 to TRBJ1-5; D gene unclear. The CDR3 is 15 residues long. V was clipped by 2 bases and J by 2 bases, with 10 bases between them. CDR1 KGHSH and CDR2 LQKENI come from the germline V gene. DNA of the CDR3: TGTGCCAGCTCACCAGAGGGTACGGGCAATCAGCCCCAGCATTTT. Amino acid sequence: CASSPEGTGNQPQHF.

This clonotype was seen at least ten times. The rearrangement links TRBV7-9 to TRBJ2-1; the D call may be TRBD1 or TRBD2 (5 bases each). V shed 5 bases and J shed 7 bases, with 15 bases lying between them. The CDR3 has 14 residues. Germline V gene sequence: CDR1 SEHNR, CDR2 FQNEAQ (reference sequence). The DNA for the CDR3 is TGTGCCAGCAGCCTCCGGGGCCTCCGGAATGAGCAGTTCTTC. It is translated as CASSLRGLRNEQFF.

With respect to this clonotype: A read error may produce the germline difference seen at one junction end. The genes are TRBV5-1 and TRBJ1-1; no clear D. CDR1 is SGHRS and CDR2 is YFSETQ in the germline V gene. The CDR3 has 14 residues. The chain's CDR3 is CTSKKPGRNTEAFF. The CDR3 nucleotides read TGCACCAGCAAAAAACCCGGGAGGAACACTGAAGCTTTCTTT.

The chain has TRBV6-1 and TRBJ2-1, with 8 bases aligning to TRBD1. The CDR3 has 17 amino acids. The germline V gene encodes CDR1 MNHNS and CDR2 SASEGT. Trimming took 7 bases from V and 9 from J; bases not matched to a gene: 20. CDR3 nucleotide sequence: TGTGCCAGCACCGATCGACCTGGACAGGGTCGTTTAACTGAGCAGTTCTTC. It specifies CASTDRPGQGRLTEQFF.